This entry describes one T cell receptor (beta chain). V gave up 4 bases and J gave up 5 bases, with 17 bases separating them. Germline loops: CDR1 ENHRY, CDR2 SYGVKD. The CDR3 runs to 15 residues. This sample stems from a study of blood T cell repertoires in COVID-19. Sequencing used immunoSEQ multiplex PCR; TCRdb keeps in-frame clones, though not all of them. Of about 91,000 clones in the sample, about 85% were seen once. The V gene is TRBV10-3, the J gene TRBJ2-5; D possibly corresponds to TRBD1 (6 bases). Sequenced: peripheral blood. The source is a man aged 70 or older with acute or convalescent COVID-19. CDR3 residues: CAISGGRLLSETQYF. The DNA for the CDR3 is TGTGCCATCAGTGGGGGGCGGCTTCTCTCGGAGACCCAGTACTTC.